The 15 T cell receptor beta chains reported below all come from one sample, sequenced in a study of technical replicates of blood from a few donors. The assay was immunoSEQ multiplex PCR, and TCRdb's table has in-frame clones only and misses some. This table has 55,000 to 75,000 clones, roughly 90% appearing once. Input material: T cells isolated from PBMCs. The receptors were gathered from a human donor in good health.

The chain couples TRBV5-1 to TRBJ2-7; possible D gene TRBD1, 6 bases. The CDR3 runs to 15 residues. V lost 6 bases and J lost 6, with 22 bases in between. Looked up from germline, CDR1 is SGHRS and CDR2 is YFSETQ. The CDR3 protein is CASNQRGKVTGEQYF. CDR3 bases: TGCGCCAGCAACCAGAGGGGGAAGGTGACGGGCGAGCAGTACTTC. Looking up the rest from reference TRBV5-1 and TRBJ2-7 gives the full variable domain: KAGVTQTPRYLIKTRGQQVTLSCSPISGHRSVSWYQQTPGQGLQFLFEYFSETQRNKGNFPGRFSGRQFSNSRSEMNVSTLELGDSALYLCASNQRGKVTGEQYFGPGTRLTVT.

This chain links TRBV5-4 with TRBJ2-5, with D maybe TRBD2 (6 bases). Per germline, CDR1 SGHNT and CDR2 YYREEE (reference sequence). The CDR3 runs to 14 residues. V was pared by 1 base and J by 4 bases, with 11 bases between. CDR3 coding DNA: TGTGCCAGCAGCTTGATCGGAGGGGTAGAGACCCAGTACTTC. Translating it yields CASSLIGGVETQYF.

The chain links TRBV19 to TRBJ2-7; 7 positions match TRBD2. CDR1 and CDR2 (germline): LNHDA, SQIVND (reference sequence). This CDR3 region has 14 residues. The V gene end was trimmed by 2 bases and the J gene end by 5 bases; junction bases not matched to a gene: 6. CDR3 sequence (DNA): TGTGCCAGTAGTATACCCGGGAGGCTACACGAGCAGTACTTC. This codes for CASSIPGRLHEQYF. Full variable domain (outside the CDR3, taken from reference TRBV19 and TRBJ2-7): DGGITQSPKYLFRKEGQNVTLSCEQNLNHDAMYWYRQDPGQGLRLIYYSQIVNDFQKGDIAEGYSVSREKKESFPLTVTSAQKNPTAFYLCASSIPGRLHEQYFGPGTRLTVT.

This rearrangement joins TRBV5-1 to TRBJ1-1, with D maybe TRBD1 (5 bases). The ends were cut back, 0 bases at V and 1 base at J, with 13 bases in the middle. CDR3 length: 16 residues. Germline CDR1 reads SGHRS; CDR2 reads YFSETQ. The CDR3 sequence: CASSLEGHRWNTEAFF. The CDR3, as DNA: TGCGCCAGCAGCTTGGAAGGGCACAGGTGGAACACTGAAGCTTTCTTT.

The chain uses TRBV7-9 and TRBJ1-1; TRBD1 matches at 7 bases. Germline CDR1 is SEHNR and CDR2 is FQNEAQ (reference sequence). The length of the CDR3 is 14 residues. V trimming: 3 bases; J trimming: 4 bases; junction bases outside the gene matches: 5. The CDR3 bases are TGTGCCAGCAGCTTGACAGGGCTAAGCACTGAAGCTTTCTTT. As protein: CASSLTGLSTEAFF.

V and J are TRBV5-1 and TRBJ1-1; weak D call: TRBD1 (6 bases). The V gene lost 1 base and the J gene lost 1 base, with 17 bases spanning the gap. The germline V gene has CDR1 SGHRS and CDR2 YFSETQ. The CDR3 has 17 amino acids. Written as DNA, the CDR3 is TGCGCCAGCAGCTTGACTCGCCCTGACAGGTCGAACACTGAAGCTTTCTTT. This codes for CASSLTRPDRSNTEAFF. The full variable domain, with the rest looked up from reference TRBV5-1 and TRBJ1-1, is KAGVTQTPRYLIKTRGQQVTLSCSPISGHRSVSWYQQTPGQGLQFLFEYFSETQRNKGNFPGRFSGRQFSNSRSEMNVSTLELGDSALYLCASSLTRPDRSNTEAFFGQGTRLTVV.

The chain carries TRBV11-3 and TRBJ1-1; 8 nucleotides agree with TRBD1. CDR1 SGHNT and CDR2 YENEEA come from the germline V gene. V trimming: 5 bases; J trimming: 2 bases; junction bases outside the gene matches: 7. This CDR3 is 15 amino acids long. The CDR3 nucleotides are TGTGCCAGCAGCAGAGGGACAGGCCTAAACACTGAAGCTTTCTTT. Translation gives CASSRGTGLNTEAFF.

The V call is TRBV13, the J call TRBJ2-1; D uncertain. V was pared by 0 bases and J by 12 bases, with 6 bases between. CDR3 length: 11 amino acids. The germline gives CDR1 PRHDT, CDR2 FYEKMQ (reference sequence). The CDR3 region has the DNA TGTGCCAGCAGCTTAGGAATTCGGCAGTTCTTC. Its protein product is CASSLGIRQFF.

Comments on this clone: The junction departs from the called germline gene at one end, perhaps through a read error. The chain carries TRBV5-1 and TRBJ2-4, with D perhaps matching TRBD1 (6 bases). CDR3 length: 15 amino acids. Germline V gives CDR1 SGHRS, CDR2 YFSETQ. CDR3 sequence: CVSSLDQGLENIQYF. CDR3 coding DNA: TGCGTCAGCAGCTTGGACCAGGGGCTGGAGAACATTCAGTACTTC. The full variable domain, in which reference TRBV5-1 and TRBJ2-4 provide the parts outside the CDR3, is KAGVTQTPRYLIKTRGQQVTLSCSPISGHRSVSWYQQTPGQGLQFLFEYFSETQRNKGNFPGRFSGRQFSNSRSEMNVSTLELGDSALYLCVSSLDQGLENIQYFGAGTRLSVL.

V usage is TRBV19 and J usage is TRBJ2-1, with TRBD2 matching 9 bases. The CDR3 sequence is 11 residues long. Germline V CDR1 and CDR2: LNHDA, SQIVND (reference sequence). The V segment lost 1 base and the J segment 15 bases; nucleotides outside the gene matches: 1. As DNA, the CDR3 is TGTGCCAGTAGTATAGGCGGGAGGGGGTTCTTC. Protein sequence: CASSIGGRGFF.

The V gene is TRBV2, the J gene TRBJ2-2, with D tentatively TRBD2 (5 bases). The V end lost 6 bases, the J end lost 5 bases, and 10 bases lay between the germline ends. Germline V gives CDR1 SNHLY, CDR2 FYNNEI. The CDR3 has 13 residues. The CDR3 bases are TGTGCCAGCAGAGGGAGTCTTACCGGGGAGCTGTTTTTT. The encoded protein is CASRGSLTGELFF.

The CDR3 spells CASSLIPGAGELFF. The CDR3 DNA follows: TGTGCCAGCAGCTTGATACCGGGGGCCGGGGAGCTGTTTTTT. The chain employs TRBV7-2 and TRBJ2-2; tentative D call: TRBD2 (6 bases). Germline CDR1 SGHTA, CDR2 FQGNSA. V was shortened by 3 bases and J by 6 bases, with 11 bases between the two germline ends. The CDR3 is made up of 14 amino acids.

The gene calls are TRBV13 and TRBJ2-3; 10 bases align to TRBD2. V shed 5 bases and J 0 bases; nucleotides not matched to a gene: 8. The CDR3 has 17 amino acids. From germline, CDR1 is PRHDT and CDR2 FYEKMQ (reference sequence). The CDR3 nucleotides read TGTGCCAGCAGCGCCCTAGCGGGAGCGTCTAGCACAGATACGCAGTATTTT. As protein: CASSALAGASSTDTQYF.

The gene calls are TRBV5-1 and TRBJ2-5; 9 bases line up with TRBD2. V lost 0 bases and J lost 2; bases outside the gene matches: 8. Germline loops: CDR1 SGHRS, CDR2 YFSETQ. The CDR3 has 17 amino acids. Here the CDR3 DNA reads TGCGCCAGCAGCTTGGCCCGATCTAGCGGGATACAAGAGACCCAGTACTTC. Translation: CASSLARSSGIQETQYF.

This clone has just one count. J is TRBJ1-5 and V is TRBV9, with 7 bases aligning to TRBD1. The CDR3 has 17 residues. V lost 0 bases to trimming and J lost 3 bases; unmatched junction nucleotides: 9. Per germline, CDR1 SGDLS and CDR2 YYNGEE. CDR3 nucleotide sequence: TGTGCCAGCAGCGTAGATGAAACACAGGGGATCAATCAGCCCCAGCATTTT. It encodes CASSVDETQGINQPQHF.